The source of this T cell receptor beta chain is a study of cytomegalovirus exposure and HLA in healthy donors. Study-wide context: Unique TCR beta sequences numbering some 120 million came from around 180 million T cells in an earlier analysis. The study's early data release held some 85 million unique TCRs from HLA-typed donors.

The primer mix had 60 Vbeta and 13 Jbeta primers. Repertoires were generated with immunoSEQ multiplex PCR, while TCRdb's copy carries only in-frame clones and drops some. The sample records approximately 110,000 clones, less than 70% being singletons. Study-wide points: When a later analysis compared HLA-associated TCR beta chains with equally common others, the HLA-associated chains turned out to be more clonally expanded and to have lower generation probabilities.

As for this clone: Its target is not known. Other nucleotide sequences from this sample produce the same CDR3.

Germline values: CDR1 SGHRS, CDR2 YFSETQ. V was clipped by 3 bases and J by 1 base, with 2 bases between them. The CDR3 has 11 residues. Donors sampled were nominally healthy, though unrecorded immune exposures were likely. This TCR was recovered from a woman in her 70s in good health and CMV-seropositive. The source material was PBMCs. The chain is built from TRBV5-1 and TRBJ2-7, with D uncertain. The chain's CDR3 is CASSSSYEQYF. The CDR3 DNA sequence: TGCGCCAGCAGCTCATCCTACGAGCAGTACTTC.